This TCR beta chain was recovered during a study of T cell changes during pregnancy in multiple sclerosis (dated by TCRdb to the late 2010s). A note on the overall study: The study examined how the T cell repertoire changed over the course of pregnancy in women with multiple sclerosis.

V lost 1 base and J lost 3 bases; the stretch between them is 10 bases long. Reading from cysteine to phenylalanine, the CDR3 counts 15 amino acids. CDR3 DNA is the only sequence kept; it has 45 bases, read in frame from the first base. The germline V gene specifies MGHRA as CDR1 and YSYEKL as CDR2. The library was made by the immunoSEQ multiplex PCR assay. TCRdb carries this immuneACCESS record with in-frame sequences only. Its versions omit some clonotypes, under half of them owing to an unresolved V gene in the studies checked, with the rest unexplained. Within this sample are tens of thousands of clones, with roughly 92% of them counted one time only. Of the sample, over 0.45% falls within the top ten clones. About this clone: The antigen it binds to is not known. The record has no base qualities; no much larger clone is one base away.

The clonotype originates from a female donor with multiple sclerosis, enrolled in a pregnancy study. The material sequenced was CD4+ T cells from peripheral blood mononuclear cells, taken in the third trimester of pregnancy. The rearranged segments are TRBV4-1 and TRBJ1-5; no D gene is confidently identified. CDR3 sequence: CASSQVRGFNQPQHF. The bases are TGCGCCAGCAGCCAAGTAAGAGGATTCAATCAGCCCCAGCATTTT.